This entry lists 32 T cell receptor beta chains sequenced from one sample in a study of blood T cell repertoires in COVID-19. The assay was immunoSEQ multiplex PCR, and TCRdb's table has in-frame clones only and misses some. The profile shows approximately 350,000 clones, 85% to 90% of them singletons. Material: PBMCs or T cells enriched from blood (not recorded which). These receptors all stem from a young man who had recovered from COVID-19.

The chain has TRBV2 and TRBJ2-2, with D tentatively TRBD2 (5 bases). The CDR3 runs 17 residues. CDR1 and CDR2 from the germline V gene are SNHLY and FYNNEI. Trimming left V 1 base short and J 4 bases short, with 16 bases between. The CDR3 DNA reads as TGTGCCAGCAGTGAAGTCGGGCCAAATCGGGGCACCGGGGAGCTGTTTTTT. This sequence encodes CASSEVGPNRGTGELFF.

This chain connects TRBV5-6 to TRBJ1-2; weak D call: TRBD1 (6 bases). CDR1 and CDR2 (germline): SGHDT, YYEEEE. Trimming shortened V by 0 bases and J by 8 bases, and 17 bases separated the two germline ends. This CDR3 region has 15 residues. The CDR3 nucleotides are TGTGCCAGCAGCTTGGCTACAGGGAGTATCGGCGGCTACACCTTC. Its protein is CASSLATGSIGGYTF.

V is TRBV28 and J is TRBJ1-2; the match to TRBD1 covers 7 bases. The V gene's germline CDR1 is MDHEN and CDR2 SYDVKM. V dropped 4 bases and J dropped 7; count of bases not matched to a gene: 3. This CDR3 has 12 residues. CDR3 in DNA: TGTGCCAGCAGTTCGACAGGGCTTGGCTACACCTTC. Protein sequence: CASSSTGLGYTF.

The CDR3 spells CASSSGRGTYEQYF. As DNA, the CDR3 is TGTGCCAGTAGTTCGGGGCGGGGGACCTACGAGCAGTACTTC. The gene calls are TRBV19 and TRBJ2-7; TRBD2 agrees at 7 bases. With V trimmed by 5 bases and J by 2 bases, 6 bases remained unmatched. This CDR3 is built from 14 residues. CDR1 and CDR2 (germline): LNHDA, SQIVND (reference sequence).

V gene TRBV3-1 (or the pseudogene TRBV3-2) combines with J gene TRBJ1-6, with D perhaps TRBD1 (5 bases). The V gene lost 1 base and the J gene lost 8 bases, with 9 bases spanning the gap. In germline, CDR1 is LGHDT, CDR2 YNNKEL (reference sequence). The length of the CDR3 is 14 residues. The CDR3: CASSQARAYSPLHF. As DNA, the CDR3 is TGTGCCAGCAGCCAAGCCAGGGCGTATTCACCCCTCCACTTT.

This sequence joins TRBV9 and TRBJ2-2; TRBD2 might be the D (6 bases). V gave up 4 bases and J gave up 4 bases, with 17 bases separating them. Per germline, CDR1 SGDLS and CDR2 YYNGEE. The CDR3 runs 16 residues. For the CDR3, the DNA is TGTGCCAGCAGCCCGTGGTTCCAGGGAGGCACCGGGGAGCTGTTTTTT. It codes for CASSPWFQGGTGELFF.

A word on this clone: Mismatch with germline at one junction end may stem from a read error. This rearrangement joins TRBV7-9 to TRBJ1-1, with D uncertain. Germline V gene data show CDR1 as SEHNR and CDR2 as FQNEAQ (reference sequence). There are 15 residues in the CDR3. CDR3 sequence (DNA): TGTGCCAGCAGCTCCCTGGGCTCCTCGAACCCTGAAGCTTTCTTT. It yields the protein CASSSLGSSNPEAFF.

The chain carries TRBV7-2 and TRBJ2-2, with 8 bases that match TRBD2. J lost 2 bases, V lost 1 base, and 6 bases had no gene match. The CDR3 extends over 17 amino acids. Germline assignment: CDR1 SGHTA and CDR2 FQGNSA. The CDR3 region has the DNA TGTGCCAGCAGCTTAGTCGGTCTAGCGGGTAACACCGGGGAGCTGTTTTTT. Its translation is CASSLVGLAGNTGELFF.

The chain has TRBV9 and TRBJ2-1; D not resolved. With 0 bases removed from V and 9 bases from J, the gap between germline ends came to 7 bases. The germline V gene has CDR1 SGDLS and CDR2 YYNGEE. The CDR3 contains 12 residues. Here the CDR3 DNA reads TGTGCCAGCAGCGTAGACTCTGGTGAGCAGTTCTTC. Translating it yields CASSVDSGEQFF.

The chain is built from TRBV5-4 and TRBJ1-1; D remains unclear. V was clipped by 0 bases and J by 1 base, with 10 bases between them. The CDR3 spans 15 residues. Looked up from germline, CDR1 is SGHNT and CDR2 is YYREEE (reference sequence). This chain's CDR3 is CASSLVVGENTEAFF. CDR3 DNA sequence: TGTGCCAGCAGCTTGGTGGTGGGAGAGAACACTGAAGCTTTCTTT.

V gene TRBV28 combines with J gene TRBJ1-4; D perhaps matches TRBD1 (6 bases). Trimming cost V 5 bases and J 5 bases, with 12 bases left between them. Germline V lookup: CDR1 MDHEN, CDR2 SYDVKM. This CDR3 is 14 amino acids long. The DNA for the CDR3 is TGTGCCAGCAGTCTGGACAGACCAAATGAAAAACTGTTTTTT. It is translated as CASSLDRPNEKLFF.

The rearrangement joins TRBV30 to TRBJ2-5; D might be TRBD1 (6 bases). This CDR3 has 14 residues. Per germline, CDR1 GTSNPN and CDR2 SVGIG (reference sequence). V dropped 2 bases and J dropped 4 bases, with 14 bases sitting between them. The CDR3 region is CAWSPWVGAETQYF. CDR3 DNA sequence: TGTGCCTGGAGTCCCTGGGTGGGGGCAGAGACCCAGTACTTC.

This clone was counted a single time. J is TRBJ1-3 and V is TRBV10-2; D gene unclear. CDR3 length: 15 amino acids. The ends were cut back, 3 bases at V and 0 bases at J, with 9 bases in the middle. Germline V gene sequence: CDR1 WSHSY, CDR2 SAAADI. The CDR3 nucleotides read TGCGCCAGCAGTGACAGAATCAACTCTGGAAACACCATATATTTT. It specifies CASSDRINSGNTIYF.

The chain is built from TRBV9 and TRBJ2-2; 13 nucleotides line up with TRBD2. The CDR3 consists of 18 residues. V lost 0 bases, J lost 4 bases, and 6 bases stayed unmatched. The germline gives CDR1 SGDLS, CDR2 YYNGEE. For the CDR3, the DNA is TGTGCCAGCAGCGTAGAGGCAACTAGCGGGAGGGTCACCGGGGAGCTGTTTTTT. The encoded protein is CASSVEATSGRVTGELFF. Using reference TRBV9 and TRBJ2-2 for the parts outside the CDR3, the full variable domain is DSGVTQTPKHLITATGQRVTLRCSPRSGDLSVYWYQQSLDQGLQFLIQYYNGEERAKGNILERFSAQQFPDLHSELNLSSLELGDSALYFCASSVEATSGRVTGELFFGEGSRLTVL.

This chain uses TRBV4-1 with TRBJ2-1; 10 bases map to TRBD2. The CDR3 is 14 residues long. The germline V gene encodes CDR1 MGHRA and CDR2 YSYEKL. V lost 4 bases to trimming and J lost 8 bases; unmatched junction nucleotides: 5. The CDR3 reads CASSLAGGRDEQFF. The CDR3 coding sequence is TGCGCCAGCAGCCTAGCGGGAGGCCGGGATGAGCAGTTCTTC.

This chain uses TRBV27 with TRBJ1-1, with 8 positions matching TRBD1. From germline, CDR1 is MNHEY and CDR2 SMNVEV (reference sequence). V shed 5 bases and J 1 base; nucleotides not matched to a gene: 3. The CDR3 runs 14 residues. The CDR3 loop is CASSADRGNTEAFF. DNA of the CDR3: TGTGCCAGCAGTGCTGACAGGGGGAACACTGAAGCTTTCTTT.

This clone was seen a single time. This sequence joins TRBV15 and TRBJ1-6; 8 bases fit TRBD1. The V gene end was trimmed by 4 bases and the J gene end by 10 bases; junction bases not matched to a gene: 3. Germline values: CDR1 LNHNV, CDR2 YYDKDF (reference sequence). This CDR3 contains 13 residues. The DNA of the CDR3 is TGTGCCACCAGCAACAGGGGGGCCTCACCCCTCCACTTT. Protein product: CATSNRGASPLHF.

J is TRBJ1-1 and V is TRBV6-5; D is perhaps TRBD1 (6 bases). The germline CDR1 and CDR2 sequences are MNHEY and SVGAGI. V lost 6 bases and J 1 base, leaving 12 bases between the germline ends. The CDR3 length is 14 residues. The CDR3 protein is CASRRTERNTEAFF. The DNA of the CDR3 is TGTGCCAGCAGACGGACAGAGAGGAACACTGAAGCTTTCTTT.

The chain couples TRBV4-2 to TRBJ2-1; TRBD2 matches 11 bases. Germline CDR1 reads LGHNA; CDR2 reads YNFKEQ. The V segment lost 5 bases and the J segment 7 bases; nucleotides outside the gene matches: 16. The CDR3 runs 18 residues. The CDR3 protein is CASSVPPASGRRGNEQFF. As DNA, the CDR3 is TGTGCCAGCAGCGTGCCCCCCGCTAGCGGGAGGAGGGGGAATGAGCAGTTCTTC.

This chain uses TRBV12-5 with TRBJ2-1, with D perhaps TRBD2 (6 bases). Trimming pared 4 bases from V and 3 bases from J, leaving 13 bases between. Germline lookup yields CDR1 LGHNT and CDR2 FRNRAP. This CDR3 spans 15 amino acids. CDR3 DNA sequence: TGTGCTAGTGGTTCGGGACTTTTAAACTACAATGAGCAGTTCTTC. Protein product: CASGSGLLNYNEQFF. The complete variable domain, with remaining parts taken from reference TRBV12-5 and TRBJ2-1, reads DARVTQTPRHKVTEMGQEVTMRCQPILGHNTVFWYRQTMMQGLELLAYFRNRAPLDDSGMPKDRFSAEMPDATLATLKIQPSEPRDSAVYFCASGSGLLNYNEQFFGPGTRLTVL.

The chain is built from TRBV28 and TRBJ1-1; no reliable D call. Per the germline V gene, CDR1 is MDHEN and CDR2 is SYDVKM. The V and J ends lost 4 bases and 0 bases respectively, with 12 bases between them. This CDR3 has 15 amino acids. The CDR3 spells CASSSRREMNTEAFF. For the CDR3, the DNA is TGTGCCAGCAGTTCCCGACGGGAAATGAACACTGAAGCTTTCTTT.

This clone has only one observation. The CDR3 protein is CASRRDRGPSNTEAFF. In nucleotides, the CDR3 is TGCGCCAGCAGGCGGGACAGGGGCCCCTCAAACACTGAAGCTTTCTTT. This chain uses TRBV10-1 with TRBJ1-1, with TRBD1 matching over 10 bases. The CDR3 consists of 16 residues. V dropped 6 bases and J dropped 2; count of bases not matched to a gene: 9. Germline V gene data show CDR1 as WNHNN and CDR2 as SYGVQD (reference sequence).

Comments on this clone: A much larger clonotype is one base distant, so this may be a read error. In the same sample, other DNA sequences code for this CDR3. The genes are TRBV18 and TRBJ1-1; D is perhaps TRBD1 (6 bases). CDR1 is KGHSH, CDR2 LQKENI, per germline. The V end was cut by 9 bases, the J end by 0 bases, with 17 bases between. The CDR3 runs 15 residues. DNA for the CDR3: TGTGCCAGTTCATCGCCGCAGGGGATGAACACTGAAGCTTTCTTT. It yields the protein CASSSPQGMNTEAFF. The variable domain in full, completed from reference TRBV18 and TRBJ1-1, reads NAGVMQNPRHLVRRRGQEARLRCSPMKGHSHVYWYRQLPEEGLKFMVYLQKENIIDESGMPKERFSAEFPKEGPSILRIQQVVRGDSAAYFCASSSPQGMNTEAFFGQGTRLTVV.

J is TRBJ2-5 and V is TRBV3-1 (or the pseudogene TRBV3-2); D is perhaps TRBD2 (6 bases). Germline CDR1 reads LGHDT; CDR2 reads YNNKEL (reference sequence). The CDR3 covers 15 residues. V lost 3 bases to trimming and J lost 0 bases, with 11 bases between them. The CDR3 nucleotides are TGTGCCAGCAGCCAGCGGGATTGGTACCAAGAGACCCAGTACTTC. Translated, it gives CASSQRDWYQETQYF.

The chain links TRBV7-9 to TRBJ1-4; D perhaps matches TRBD1 (5 bases). V lost 5 bases to trimming and J lost 10 bases, with 17 bases between them. The CDR3 contains 14 residues. The germline CDR1 and CDR2 sequences are SEHNR and FQNEAQ (reference sequence). CDR3 amino acids: CASSPMEGSGKLFF. CDR3 in DNA: TGTGCCAGCAGCCCGATGGAGGGGAGTGGAAAACTGTTTTTT.

This rearrangement joins TRBV18 to TRBJ2-5, with D possibly matching TRBD1 (6 bases). From germline, CDR1 is KGHSH and CDR2 LQKENI. The CDR3 sequence is 16 residues long. Trimming pared 4 bases from V and 4 bases from J, leaving 19 bases between. DNA for the CDR3: TGTGCCAGCTCACGGATGACCGGGACAAGGAGAGAGACCCAGTACTTC. This sequence encodes CASSRMTGTRRETQYF.

The J gene is TRBJ2-3, the V gene TRBV9; 9 bases map to TRBD2. J gave up 4 bases and V 3 bases, and 6 bases lay outside the gene matches. CDR1 is SGDLS and CDR2 is YYNGEE in the germline V gene. The CDR3 runs to 15 residues. CDR3 sequence reads: CASSASSGMSDTQYF. CDR3 DNA sequence: TGTGCCAGCAGCGCCTCTAGCGGGATGTCAGATACGCAGTATTTT.

This chain connects TRBV6-4 to TRBJ2-3; 10 positions agree with TRBD1. The germline V gene has CDR1 MRHNA and CDR2 SNTAGT. The CDR3 runs to 11 residues. Trimming cost V 8 bases and J 8 bases; bases outside gene matches: 1. The CDR3, as DNA: TGTGCCAGCGGGACAGGGGCTACGCAGTATTTT. Translating it yields CASGTGATQYF.

The CDR3 region has the DNA TGTGCCAGCAGCCGACAGGGACAGGGAGGCGGCTACACCTTC. This gives the protein CASSRQGQGGGYTF. The chain carries TRBV5-5 and TRBJ1-2; the match to TRBD1 covers 9 bases. The CDR3 contains 14 residues. J gave up 8 bases and V 4 bases, and 9 bases lay outside the gene matches. The germline gives CDR1 SGHKS, CDR2 YYEKEE (reference sequence).

The V and J genes are TRBV6-1 and TRBJ2-1; no clear D. Germline V lookup: CDR1 MNHNS, CDR2 SASEGT. Trimming took 3 bases from V and 2 from J, leaving 5 bases between them. CDR3 length: 13 amino acids. CDR3 sequence (DNA): TGTGCCAGCAGTGAGAGGACCTACAATGAGCAGTTCTTC. As protein: CASSERTYNEQFF.

The V and J genes are TRBV28 and TRBJ1-2, with 10 bases that match TRBD1. V dropped 4 bases and J dropped 7; count of bases not matched to a gene: 9. The CDR3 contains 15 residues. Germline CDR1 reads MDHEN; CDR2 reads SYDVKM. CDR3: CASSSSGTGESGYTF. The CDR3 DNA sequence: TGTGCCAGCAGTTCTTCCGGGACAGGGGAAAGTGGCTACACCTTC.

The chain links TRBV18 to TRBJ1-2; 7 bases map to TRBD1. The CDR3 loop spans 14 amino acids. J was trimmed by 4 bases and V by 4 bases; bases with no gene match: 6. CDR1 is KGHSH and CDR2 is LQKENI in the germline V gene. The CDR3 loop reads CASSQTGQIYGYTF. The CDR3 DNA reads TGTGCCAGCTCACAGACGGGACAGATCTATGGCTACACCTTC.